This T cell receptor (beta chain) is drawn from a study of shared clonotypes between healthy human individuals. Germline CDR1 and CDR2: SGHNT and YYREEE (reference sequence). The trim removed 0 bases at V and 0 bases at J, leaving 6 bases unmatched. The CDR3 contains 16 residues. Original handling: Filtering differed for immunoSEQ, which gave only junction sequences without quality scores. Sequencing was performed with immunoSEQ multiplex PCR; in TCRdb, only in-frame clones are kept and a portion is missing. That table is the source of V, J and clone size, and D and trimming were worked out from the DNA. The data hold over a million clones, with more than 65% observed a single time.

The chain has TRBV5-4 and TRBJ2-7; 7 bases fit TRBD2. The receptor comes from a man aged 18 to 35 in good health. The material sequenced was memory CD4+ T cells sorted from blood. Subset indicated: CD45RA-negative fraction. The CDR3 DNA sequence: TGTGCCAGCAGCTTGGCCGGGAGCGGGGTCTCCTACGAGCAGTACTTC. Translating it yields CASSLAGSGVSYEQYF.